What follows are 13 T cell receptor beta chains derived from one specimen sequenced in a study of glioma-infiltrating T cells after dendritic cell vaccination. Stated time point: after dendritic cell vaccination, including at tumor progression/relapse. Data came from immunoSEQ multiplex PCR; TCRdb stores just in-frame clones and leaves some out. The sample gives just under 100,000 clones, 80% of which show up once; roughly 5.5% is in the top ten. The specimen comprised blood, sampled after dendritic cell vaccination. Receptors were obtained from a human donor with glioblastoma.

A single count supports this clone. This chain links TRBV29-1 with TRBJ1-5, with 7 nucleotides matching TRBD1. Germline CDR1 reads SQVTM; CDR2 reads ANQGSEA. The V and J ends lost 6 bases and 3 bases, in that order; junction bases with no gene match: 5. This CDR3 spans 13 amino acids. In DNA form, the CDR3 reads TGCAGCGTGGGGACAGAGTACAATCAGCCCCAGCATTTT. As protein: CSVGTEYNQPQHF.

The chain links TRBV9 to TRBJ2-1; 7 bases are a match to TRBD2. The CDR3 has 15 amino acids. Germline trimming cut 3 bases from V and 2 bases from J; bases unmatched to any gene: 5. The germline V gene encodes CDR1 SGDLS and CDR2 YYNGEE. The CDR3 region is CASSGGSGAYNEQFF. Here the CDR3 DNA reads TGTGCCAGCAGCGGTGGAAGCGGGGCCTACAATGAGCAGTTCTTC.

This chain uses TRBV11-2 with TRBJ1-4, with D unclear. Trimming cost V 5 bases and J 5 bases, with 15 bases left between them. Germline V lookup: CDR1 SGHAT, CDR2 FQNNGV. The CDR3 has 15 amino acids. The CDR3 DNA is TGTGCCAGCAGCCGTCGCGCCGGGAAAAATGAAAAACTGTTTTTT. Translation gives CASSRRAGKNEKLFF.

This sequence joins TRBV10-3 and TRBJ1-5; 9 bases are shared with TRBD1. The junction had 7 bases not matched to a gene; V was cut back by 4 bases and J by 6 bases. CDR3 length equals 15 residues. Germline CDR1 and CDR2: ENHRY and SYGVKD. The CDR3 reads CAISAGTGQTQPQHF. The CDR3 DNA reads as TGTGCCATCAGTGCGGGGACAGGGCAGACTCAGCCCCAGCATTTT.

The CDR3 DNA reads TGTGCCAGCAGTGATCCCGACAGGGGGAGCAATCAGCCCCAGCATTTT. Protein: CASSDPDRGSNQPQHF. The chain employs TRBV6-1 and TRBJ1-5; 9 nucleotides line up with TRBD1. CDR3 length: 16 amino acids. Germline V gene lookup returns CDR1 MNHNS and CDR2 SASEGT. V dropped 3 bases and J dropped 1; count of bases not matched to a gene: 4.

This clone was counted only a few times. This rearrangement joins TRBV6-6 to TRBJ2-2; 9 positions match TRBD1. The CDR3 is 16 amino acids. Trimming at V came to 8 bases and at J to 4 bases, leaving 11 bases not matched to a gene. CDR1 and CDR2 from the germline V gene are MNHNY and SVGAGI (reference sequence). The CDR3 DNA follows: TGTGCCAGCCTTCTCTTACAGGGGGCAGGCACCGGGGAGCTGTTTTTT. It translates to CASLLLQGAGTGELFF.

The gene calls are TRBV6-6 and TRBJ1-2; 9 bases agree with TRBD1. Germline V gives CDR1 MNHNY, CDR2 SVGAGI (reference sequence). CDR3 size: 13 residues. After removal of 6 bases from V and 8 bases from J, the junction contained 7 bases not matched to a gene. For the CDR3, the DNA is TGTGCCAGCAGCCCTACCACAGGGGGCGGCTACACCTTC. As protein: CASSPTTGGGYTF.

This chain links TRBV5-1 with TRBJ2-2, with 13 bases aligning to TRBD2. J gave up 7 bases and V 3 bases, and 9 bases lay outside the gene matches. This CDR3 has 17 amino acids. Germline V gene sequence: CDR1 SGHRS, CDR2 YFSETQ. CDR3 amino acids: CASSWTSGSISIGELFF. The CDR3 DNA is TGCGCCAGCAGCTGGACTAGCGGGAGCATTTCAATCGGGGAGCTGTTTTTT.

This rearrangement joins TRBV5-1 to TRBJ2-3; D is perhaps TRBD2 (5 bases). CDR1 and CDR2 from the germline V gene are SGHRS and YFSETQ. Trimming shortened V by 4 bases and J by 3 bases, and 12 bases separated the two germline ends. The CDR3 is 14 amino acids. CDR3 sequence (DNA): TGCGCCAGCAGCATGAGGGCCCGAACAGATACGCAGTATTTT. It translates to CASSMRARTDTQYF.

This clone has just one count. CDR3 in DNA: TGTGCCAGCAGTACCAAACGGCGGGCGAGGGCAGAAGAAGCTTTCTTT. This encodes CASSTKRRARAEEAFF. The chain couples TRBV6-6 to TRBJ1-1; D is unclear. Trimming stripped 5 bases from V and 8 bases from J, with 24 bases between. Per the germline V gene, CDR1 is MNHNY and CDR2 is SVGAGI (reference sequence). The CDR3 totals 16 residues.

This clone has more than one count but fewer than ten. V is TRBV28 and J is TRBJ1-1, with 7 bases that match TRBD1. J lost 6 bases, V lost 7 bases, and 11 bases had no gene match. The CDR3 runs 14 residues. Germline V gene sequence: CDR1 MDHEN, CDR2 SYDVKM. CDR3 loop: CASTYRGGSAEAFF. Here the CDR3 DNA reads TGTGCCAGCACCTACAGGGGTGGTAGCGCTGAAGCTTTCTTT. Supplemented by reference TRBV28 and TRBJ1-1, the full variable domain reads DVKVTQSSRYLVKRTGEKVFLECVQDMDHENMFWYRQDPGLGLRLIYFSYDVKMKEKGDIPEGYSVSREKKERFSLILESASTNQTSMYLCASTYRGGSAEAFFGQGTRLTVV.

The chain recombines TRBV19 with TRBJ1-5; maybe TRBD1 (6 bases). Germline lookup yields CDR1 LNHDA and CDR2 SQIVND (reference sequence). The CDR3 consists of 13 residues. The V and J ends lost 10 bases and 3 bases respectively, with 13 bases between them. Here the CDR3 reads CATEGQNNQPQHF. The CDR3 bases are TGTGCCACGGAAGGACAGAACAATCAGCCCCAGCATTTT.

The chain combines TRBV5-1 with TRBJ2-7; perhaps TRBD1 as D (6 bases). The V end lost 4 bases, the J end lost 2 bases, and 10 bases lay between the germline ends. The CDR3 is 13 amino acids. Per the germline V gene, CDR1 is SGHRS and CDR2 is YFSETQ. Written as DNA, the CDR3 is TGCGCCAGCAGCGGTGGACAGACCTACGAGCAGTACTTC. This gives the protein CASSGGQTYEQYF. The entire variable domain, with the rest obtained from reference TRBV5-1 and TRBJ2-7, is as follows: KAGVTQTPRYLIKTRGQQVTLSCSPISGHRSVSWYQQTPGQGLQFLFEYFSETQRNKGNFPGRFSGRQFSNSRSEMNVSTLELGDSALYLCASSGGQTYEQYFGPGTRLTVT.